One sample yielded the 5 T cell receptor beta chains listed below, sequenced in a study of CXCR3-negative and CXCR3-positive naive CD8 T cells. Preparation of TRB cDNA libraries relied on 5' RACE carrying UMI labels. With the 5' RACE reads reprocessed, TCRdb shows one record per CDR3 protein and no DNA. Recorded for this sample: more than 80,000 distinct CDR3 sequences. These TCRs are of unknown antigen specificity. General study results and limits: Relative to CXCR3-negative naive cells, CXCR3-positive naive cells had more hydrophobic TRB CDR3s.

What was sequenced was naive CXCR3+ CD8+ T cells from blood. Subset noted: CD45RO-CCR7+CD27+CD95- naive CD8+ T cells expressing CXCR3 (TNR3+). Receptors originate from a human donor in good health. Some clones in this sample may be carry-over from other donors' samples.

The chain joins TRBV29-1 to TRBJ1-1. The CDR3 has 11 residues. Germline V gives CDR1 SQVTM, CDR2 ANQGSEA. This CDR3 reads CSVEGNTEAFF.

V usage is TRBV7-6 and J usage is TRBJ1-1. This CDR3 is built from 12 residues. The V gene's germline CDR1 is SGHVS and CDR2 FNYEAQ. This CDR3 reads CASSLLNTEAFF.

This chain connects TRBV28 to TRBJ1-1; TCRdb proposes TRBD1, but this gene call is untestable without DNA. CDR3 length equals 16 residues. Germline V gene lookup returns CDR1 MDHEN and CDR2 SYDVKM. The CDR3 protein is CASRETGGSVNTEAFF.

V is TRBV28 and J is TRBJ2-3; the TRBD2 assignment by TCRdb is unverifiable without DNA. Germline assignment: CDR1 MDHEN and CDR2 SYDVKM. The CDR3 consists of 13 residues. The CDR3 spells CASSLALTDTQYF.

CDR3 protein: CASSYVLSMDTEAFF. The rearrangement uses TRBV6-6 and TRBJ1-1. Germline values: CDR1 MNHNY, CDR2 SVGAGI (reference sequence). The CDR3 sequence is 15 residues long.